The 24 T cell receptor beta chains listed next were all sequenced from one sample in a study of blood T cell repertoires in COVID-19 (dated by TCRdb to the early 2020s). Library preparation used the immunoSEQ multiplex PCR assay. In TCRdb, the immuneACCESS table is reduced to in-frame sequences with V and J assigned. These tables do not hold every clone; where another copy was compared, an unresolved V gene accounts for under half, and the others remain unexplained. Here the sample has over 100,000 clones; 65% to 90% occur a single time. 11% of the sample rests with the top ten. Specimen: peripheral blood. The receptor source for this set is a man older than 75 with acute or convalescent COVID-19.

The genes are TRBV3-1 (or the pseudogene TRBV3-2) and TRBJ1-1, with 7 bases matching TRBD1. The CDR3 has 13 amino acids. The V gene's germline CDR1 is LGHDT and CDR2 YNNKEL (reference sequence). J lost 7 bases, V lost 4 bases, and 6 bases had no gene match. CDR3 region: CASSLRQGDEAFF. CDR3 coding DNA: TGTGCCAGCAGCCTTAGACAGGGCGATGAAGCTTTCTTT.

This clone was observed a single time. The chain is built from TRBV19 and TRBJ2-1; D possibly corresponds to TRBD1 (5 bases). This CDR3 has 12 amino acids. The V end lost 5 bases, the J end lost 8 bases, and 10 bases lay between the germline ends. Germline values: CDR1 LNHDA, CDR2 SQIVND (reference sequence). DNA of the CDR3: TGTGCCAGTAGTGCAGGGCCGCATGAGCAGTTCTTC. Its translation: CASSAGPHEQFF.

This clone was seen once. The rearrangement links TRBV6-5 to TRBJ1-1, with TRBD1 as a possible D gene (5 bases). The germline V and J ends were trimmed by 6 bases and 2 bases, with 13 bases remaining between them. The CDR3 is made up of 14 amino acids. From germline, CDR1 is MNHEY and CDR2 SVGAGI. CDR3 loop: CASSLFQGNTEAFF. In DNA, the CDR3 is TGTGCCAGCAGCCTGTTTCAGGGCAACACTGAAGCTTTCTTT.

This chain links TRBV5-1 with TRBJ1-1, with 9 bases lining up with TRBD1. CDR1 and CDR2 (germline): SGHRS, YFSETQ. The CDR3 has 16 amino acids. The V gene end was trimmed by 0 bases and the J gene end by 4 bases; junction bases not matched to a gene: 7. The DNA for the CDR3 is TGCGCCAGCAGCTTGGAAGGGACAGGGATTGGCACTGAAGCTTTCTTT. It yields the protein CASSLEGTGIGTEAFF.

The chain joins TRBV10-3 to TRBJ2-1; 14 nucleotides align to TRBD2. The germline V gene encodes CDR1 ENHRY and CDR2 SYGVKD. The CDR3 has 14 residues. V was pared by 4 bases and J by 7 bases, with 0 bases of the junction left unmatched. CDR3 region: CAISGTSGGNEQFF. CDR3 bases: TGTGCCATCAGTGGGACTAGCGGGGGGAATGAGCAGTTCTTC.

The chain couples TRBV2 to TRBJ1-2; the D gene is possibly TRBD1 (6 bases). The CDR3 runs to 13 residues. With 4 bases removed from V and 3 bases from J, the gap between germline ends came to 9 bases. Germline lookup yields CDR1 SNHLY and CDR2 FYNNEI. This chain's CDR3 is CASSVRTDYGYTF. In nucleotides, the CDR3 is TGTGCCAGCAGTGTTAGGACAGACTATGGCTACACCTTC. Full variable domain (rest looked up from reference TRBV2 and TRBJ1-2): EPEVTQTPSHQVTQMGQEVILRCVPISNHLYFYWYRQILGQKVEFLVSFYNNEISEKSEIFDDQFSVERPDGSNFTLKIRSTKLEDSAMYFCASSVRTDYGYTFGSGTRLTVV.

This chain connects TRBV28 to TRBJ1-1; tentative D call: TRBD1 (5 bases). In germline, CDR1 is MDHEN, CDR2 SYDVKM. Trimming took off 3 bases at V and 2 bases at J, with 13 bases between the two ends. CDR3 length: 15 amino acids. CDR3 in DNA: TGTGCCAGCAGTTTTTACGTTCAGGGTAACACTGAAGCTTTCTTT. It translates to CASSFYVQGNTEAFF.

The V and J genes are TRBV6-5 and TRBJ1-3, with D possibly being TRBD1 (6 bases). There are 16 residues in the CDR3. Germline CDR1 reads MNHEY; CDR2 reads SVGAGI. Between the trimmed V and J ends, which lost 0 bases and 2 bases, there was a span of 11 bases. The CDR3, as DNA: TGTGCCAGCAGTTACTCAGTCCAGGGGACTGGAAACACCATATATTTT. Translated, it gives CASSYSVQGTGNTIYF.

With respect to this clone: At the DNA level, this CDR3 is encoded by other sequences in the same sample as well. The chain recombines TRBV5-1 with TRBJ2-5; 8 bases line up with TRBD1. CDR3 length: 14 amino acids. Germline V gene sequence: CDR1 SGHRS, CDR2 YFSETQ. Trimming at V came to 0 bases and at J to 4 bases, leaving 2 bases not matched to a gene. CDR3 in DNA: TGCGCCAGCAGCTTGGCCGGACAGGGAGAGACCCAGTACTTC. Translated, it gives CASSLAGQGETQYF.

Turning to this clone: An end of the junction differs from the germline gene, which may be a read error. This chain links TRBV7-2 with TRBJ2-1, with a weak D call TRBD2 (5 bases). CDR3 length: 16 amino acids. CDR1 is SGHTA and CDR2 is FQGNSA in the germline V gene. The chain's CDR3 is CASSLAAASSYNEQFF. CDR3 bases: TGTGCCAGCAGCTTAGCGGCAGCTAGCTCCTATAATGAGCAGTTCTTC.

This clone was picked up many times. The chain carries TRBV2 and TRBJ2-1, with TRBD2 matching over 12 bases. The CDR3 consists of 15 residues. CDR1 is SNHLY and CDR2 is FYNNEI in the germline V gene. Germline trimming cut 5 bases from V and 4 bases from J; bases unmatched to any gene: 3. DNA for the CDR3: TGTGCCAGCAGTTCCGGACTAGCGGGATACAATGAGCAGTTCTTC. Protein product: CASSSGLAGYNEQFF.

This clone appeared once. The chain links TRBV27 to TRBJ1-2; TRBD1 is a possible D gene (6 bases). With 2 bases removed from V and 8 bases from J, the gap between germline ends came to 15 bases. CDR3 length: 14 residues. CDR1 MNHEY and CDR2 SMNVEV come from the germline V gene (reference sequence). As DNA, the CDR3 is TGTGCCAGCAGTTTAACTCAGGGGTCGGGCGGCTACACCTTC. Its translation is CASSLTQGSGGYTF.

The rearrangement joins TRBV9 to TRBJ2-3; TRBD2 aligns across 7 bases. The V gene's germline CDR1 is SGDLS and CDR2 YYNGEE. With 0 bases clipped from V and 3 bases from J, the junction kept 7 bases outside the gene matches. The CDR3 is made up of 16 amino acids. CDR3 region: CASSVEAGDWTDTQYF. The CDR3 DNA is TGTGCCAGCAGCGTAGAGGCGGGAGATTGGACAGATACGCAGTATTTT.

The chain joins TRBV28 to TRBJ2-7; D not certain. With 3 bases removed from V and 3 bases from J, the gap between germline ends came to 6 bases. CDR1 and CDR2 (germline): MDHEN, SYDVKM. CDR3 size: 12 residues. DNA of the CDR3: TGTGCCAGCAGTTTTCTAGTCTACGAGCAGTACTTC. Encoded protein: CASSFLVYEQYF.

V and J are TRBV12-3 or TRBV12-4 and TRBJ2-7, with unresolved D. The CDR3 covers 12 residues. V gave up 0 bases and J gave up 10 bases, with 10 bases separating them. Here the CDR3 DNA reads TGTGCCAGCAGTTTAGCACAGATCGTTCAGTACTTC. Residues: CASSLAQIVQYF.

This clone was seen only a few times. The V gene is TRBV9, the J gene TRBJ1-4; TRBD1 matches at 8 bases. Trimming removed 4 bases from V and 5 bases from J; junction bases left unmatched: 4. Per germline, CDR1 SGDLS and CDR2 YYNGEE. The length of the CDR3 is 14 residues. CDR3 protein: CASSRDRGNEKLFF. DNA of the CDR3: TGTGCCAGCAGCAGAGACAGGGGAAATGAAAAACTGTTTTTT.

The chain combines TRBV7-2 with TRBJ1-5, with D maybe TRBD1 (6 bases). The CDR3 contains 14 residues. The germline gives CDR1 SGHTA, CDR2 FQGNSA. Trimming removed 5 bases at V and 5 bases at J, with 13 bases between. The CDR3 protein is CASSQDRSYQPQHF. CDR3 in DNA: TGTGCCAGCAGCCAGGACAGATCATATCAGCCCCAGCATTTT. The entire variable domain, with the rest obtained from reference TRBV7-2 and TRBJ1-5, is as follows: GAGVSQSPSNKVTEKGKDVELRCDPISGHTALYWYRQSLGQGLEFLIYFQGNSAPDKSGLPSDRFSAERTGGSVSTLTIQRTQQEDSAVYLCASSQDRSYQPQHFGDGTRLSIL.

J is TRBJ2-3 and V is TRBV6-5; D is uncertain. The CDR3 sequence is 13 residues long. Germline V CDR1 and CDR2: MNHEY, SVGAGI. Trimming stripped 6 bases from V and 6 bases from J, with 13 bases between. CDR3 in amino acids: CASSSQASDTQYF. The CDR3 nucleotides read TGTGCCAGCAGCAGTCAGGCATCCGATACGCAGTATTTT.

The V call is TRBV11-2, the J call TRBJ1-6; D possibly corresponds to TRBD1 (5 bases). The V end was cut by 3 bases, the J end by 7 bases, with 7 bases between. CDR1 and CDR2 (germline): SGHAT, FQNNGV. The CDR3 extends over 13 amino acids. The CDR3 protein is CASSLGQNSPLHF. In DNA form, the CDR3 reads TGTGCCAGCAGCTTGGGGCAGAATTCACCCCTCCACTTT.

The CDR3 sequence: CASRGQGDHTGELFF. The CDR3 DNA reads as TGTGCCAGCAGAGGCCAAGGGGATCACACCGGGGAGCTGTTTTTT. This chain joins TRBV6-5 and TRBJ2-2, with D possibly matching TRBD1 (5 bases). The CDR3 loop spans 15 amino acids. Germline CDR1 MNHEY, CDR2 SVGAGI. Trimming removed 6 bases from V and 3 bases from J, with 14 bases in between.

This sequence joins TRBV10-3 and TRBJ2-1; 12 nucleotides align to TRBD1. The CDR3 is 14 residues long. Germline CDR1 and CDR2: ENHRY and SYGVKD. V lost 6 bases to trimming and J lost 8 bases; unmatched junction nucleotides: 5. The DNA for the CDR3 is TGTGCCATCAGGCCGGGACAGGGGGCCGATGAGCAGTTCTTC. Residues: CAIRPGQGADEQFF.

In nucleotides, the CDR3 is TGCGCCAGCAGCTACCGTCGGGGGAGCACAGATACGCAGTATTTT. Protein product: CASSYRRGSTDTQYF. The V gene is TRBV5-1, the J gene TRBJ2-3, with a possible D match to TRBD2 (6 bases). CDR3 length: 15 residues. CDR1 and CDR2 from the germline V gene are SGHRS and YFSETQ. V lost 3 bases and J lost 0, with 11 bases in between.

The V and J genes are TRBV10-3 and TRBJ2-7, with D possibly being TRBD1 (6 bases). The ends were cut back, 7 bases at V and 0 bases at J, with 13 bases in the middle. Looked up from germline, CDR1 is ENHRY and CDR2 is SYGVKD. This CDR3 contains 14 residues. For the CDR3, the DNA is TGTGCCATCAAACTTCACAGGGACTCCTACGAGCAGTACTTC. This codes for CAIKLHRDSYEQYF.

The chain joins TRBV11-3 to TRBJ2-7; a weak D match, TRBD2 (5 bases). V was pared by 3 bases and J by 0 bases, with 9 bases between. Germline V gives CDR1 SGHNT, CDR2 YENEEA. The CDR3 extends over 14 amino acids. Here the CDR3 DNA reads TGTGCCAGCAGCTTGACGGGATACTCCTACGAGCAGTACTTC. This gives the protein CASSLTGYSYEQYF.